This T cell receptor beta chain comes out of a study of cytomegalovirus exposure and HLA in healthy donors. Turning to the study itself: About 80 million unique TCR sequences came from HLA-typed donors in an early release.

With 60 Vbeta and 13 Jbeta primers, the PCR was carried out. Generated by immunoSEQ multiplex PCR, the TCRdb table keeps only in-frame clones and is missing some. The sample lists fewer than 250,000 clones; 75% were seen once. Germline CDR1 reads MGHRA; CDR2 reads YSYEKL. The ends lost 1 base at V and 3 bases at J; junction bases unmatched: 6. The CDR3 sequence is 15 residues long. Study results and caveats: Sequencing depth across donors, presence/absence analyses assumed, was roughly uniform. Several V segments, TRBV6-2 and TRBV6-3 among them, could not be told apart and were dropped. According to the study, 160 or so TCR beta chains were cytomegalovirus-associated.

Notes on this clone: What it binds is unknown.

J is TRBJ2-7 and V is TRBV4-1; 7 bases agree with TRBD1. Sequencing input: PBMCs. This clonotype was obtained from a woman in her 30s in good health and CMV-seronegative. CDR3 sequence reads: CASSQVWTGDYEQYF. CDR3 nucleotides: TGCGCCAGCAGCCAAGTTTGGACAGGAGACTACGAGCAGTACTTC.